The clone carrying this TCR beta chain has more than one count but fewer than ten. Each TCR transcript was tagged with a 10-nucleotide random UMI during 5'RACE. In each sequencing run, over 160 million TCR-beta sequences were generated from 15-18 subjects. Using its own MiXCR run on the 5' RACE reads, TCRdb lists one record per CDR3 protein. The table shows approximately 100,000 distinct CDR3 sequences, with around 3.6% occurring only once. The source of the sample is a study of neurological immune-mediated disorders. Per the germline V gene, CDR1 is SNHLY and CDR2 is FYNNEI. V lost 5 bases, J lost 4 bases, and 11 bases lay in between. This CDR3 contains 13 residues. Unsorted libraries were prepared from 2 million PBMCs held at -80 C.

The receptor comes from a woman aged 45-59 years with multiple sclerosis. The J gene is TRBJ1-2, the V gene TRBV2; D might be TRBD1 (5 bases). The sequencing sample was made of PBMCs. CDR3 sequence: CASSTQEGYGYTF. The CDR3 DNA sequence: TGTGCCAGCAGTACACAGGAGGGCTATGGCTACACCTTC.